The 23 T cell receptor beta chains reported below all come from one sample, sequenced in a study of T cell responses to AZD1222 COVID-19 vaccine. Clones were sequenced by immunoSEQ multiplex PCR, and TCRdb holds only the in-frame ones, with some missing. Here the sample spans 150,000 to 200,000 clones, around nine tenths being singletons. Specimen: peripheral blood, collected on day 0 of AZD1222 vaccination. These receptors all come from an adult in good health.

The V call is TRBV4-3, the J call TRBJ2-7; possible D gene TRBD2, 5 bases. This CDR3 is 15 amino acids long. Germline CDR1 and CDR2: LGHNA and YSLEER. V dropped 4 bases and J dropped 1 base, with 14 bases sitting between them. The DNA of the CDR3 is TGCGCCAGCAGCCCCTCCGGGCCGGGGTCCTACGAGCAGTACTTC. Protein sequence: CASSPSGPGSYEQYF.

CDR3 protein: CASSTPGETNEKLFF. CDR3 nucleotides: TGTGCCAGCAGTACTCCGGGGGAAACTAATGAAAAACTGTTTTTT. The chain combines TRBV28 with TRBJ1-4; TRBD1 is a possible D gene (5 bases). Germline lookup yields CDR1 MDHEN and CDR2 SYDVKM. Trimming removed 5 bases from V and 1 base from J, with 11 bases in between. This CDR3 comprises 15 residues.

This clone was counted a few times. V and J are TRBV10-3 and TRBJ1-4, with a possible D match to TRBD1 (5 bases). The CDR3 consists of 12 residues. Trimming stripped 5 bases from V and 7 bases from J, with 8 bases between. CDR1 ENHRY and CDR2 SYGVKD come from the germline V gene. The CDR3 coding sequence is TGTGCCATCAGTACCCAGGGTGAAAAACTGTTTTTT. Protein sequence: CAISTQGEKLFF.

The chain combines TRBV4-1 with TRBJ1-5; D not resolved. The CDR3 is 16 amino acids. Trimming removed 1 base at V and 3 bases at J, with 13 bases between. The germline gives CDR1 MGHRA, CDR2 YSYEKL. The CDR3 is CASSQGGYDDNQPQHF. CDR3 DNA sequence: TGCGCCAGCAGCCAAGGAGGGTATGATGACAATCAGCCCCAGCATTTT.

The V call is TRBV19, the J call TRBJ1-1; no clear D gene. V was shortened by 0 bases and J by 4 bases, with 15 bases between the two germline ends. The germline CDR1 and CDR2 sequences are LNHDA and SQIVND (reference sequence). There are 16 residues in the CDR3. The CDR3 DNA follows: TGTGCCAGTAGTATAGATGGTACTCGACGCGGCACTGAAGCTTTCTTT. It translates to CASSIDGTRRGTEAFF.

The chain has TRBV5-1 and TRBJ1-6, with 8 bases matching TRBD1. Unmatched junction bases numbered 6, after V lost 1 base and J lost 6 bases. Germline CDR1 is SGHRS and CDR2 is YFSETQ. The CDR3 contains 16 residues. CDR3 sequence reads: CASSLLGGTGNSPLHF. The CDR3 coding sequence is TGCGCCAGCAGCTTGTTGGGGGGGACAGGTAATTCACCCCTCCACTTT. Full variable domain (outside the CDR3, taken from reference TRBV5-1 and TRBJ1-6): KAGVTQTPRYLIKTRGQQVTLSCSPISGHRSVSWYQQTPGQGLQFLFEYFSETQRNKGNFPGRFSGRQFSNSRSEMNVSTLELGDSALYLCASSLLGGTGNSPLHFGNGTRLTVT.

The chain uses TRBV6-5 and TRBJ1-2, with D possibly matching TRBD1 (6 bases). Germline lookup yields CDR1 MNHEY and CDR2 SVGAGI. The CDR3 runs to 13 residues. V was cut by 6 bases and J by 7 bases, with 15 bases left in between. The CDR3 reads CASRLDRTTGYTF. For the CDR3, the DNA is TGTGCCAGCAGATTGGACAGAACCACTGGCTACACCTTC.

A single count supports this clone. The chain has TRBV5-4 and TRBJ2-7, with TRBD1 matching 12 bases. CDR1 is SGHNT and CDR2 is YYREEE in the germline V gene (reference sequence). V lost 2 bases to trimming and J lost 7 bases; unmatched junction nucleotides: 4. The CDR3 has 14 residues. This CDR3 is CASSLGTGGLEQYF. The CDR3 DNA reads as TGTGCCAGCAGCTTAGGGACAGGGGGCTTGGAGCAGTACTTC.

The chain uses TRBV19 and TRBJ2-1, with D possibly matching TRBD2 (6 bases). Trimming left V 2 bases short and J 4 bases short, with 12 bases between. CDR3 length: 15 amino acids. CDR1 and CDR2 (germline): LNHDA, SQIVND (reference sequence). The CDR3, as DNA: TGTGCCAGTAGTATAAAGGCGGGGCTGTACAATGAGCAGTTCTTC. Protein: CASSIKAGLYNEQFF.

The gene calls are TRBV5-1 and TRBJ2-2; the D gene is possibly TRBD1 (5 bases). CDR1 is SGHRS and CDR2 is YFSETQ in the germline V gene. The CDR3 is made up of 13 amino acids. V was trimmed by 0 bases and J by 5 bases, leaving 5 bases between them. DNA for the CDR3: TGCGCCAGCAGCTTGGCAGGGACCGGGGAGCTGTTTTTT. Its protein is CASSLAGTGELFF.

This rearrangement joins TRBV19 to TRBJ1-2; no firm D call. The germline V and J ends were trimmed by 11 bases and 8 bases, with 24 bases remaining between them. CDR1 is LNHDA and CDR2 is SQIVND in the germline V gene (reference sequence). There are 14 residues in the CDR3. In DNA, the CDR3 is TGTGCCTGTACCGAGGCCCCCCGTTCGGGCGGCTACACCTTC. Its translation: CACTEAPRSGGYTF.

The CDR3 loop reads CASSDWQTNTDTQYF. CDR3 coding DNA: TGTGCCAGCAGTGATTGGCAGACAAACACAGATACGCAGTATTTT. The chain carries TRBV6-1 and TRBJ2-3; no clear D gene. This CDR3 contains 15 residues. The germline CDR1 and CDR2 sequences are MNHNS and SASEGT. Trimming removed 3 bases from V and 2 bases from J, with 12 bases in between.

The chain links TRBV13 to TRBJ1-1, with a possible D match to TRBD1 (5 bases). Per germline, CDR1 PRHDT and CDR2 FYEKMQ (reference sequence). The V end was cut by 0 bases, the J end by 0 bases, with 8 bases between. There are 15 residues in the CDR3. DNA of the CDR3: TGTGCCAGCAGCTTAGGGGGGCCGATGAACACTGAAGCTTTCTTT. Protein product: CASSLGGPMNTEAFF.

This clone showed up just once. The chain combines TRBV15 with TRBJ2-2, with a tentative D call TRBD2 (6 bases). Germline CDR1 and CDR2: LNHNV and YYDKDF (reference sequence). Trimming pared 0 bases from V and 5 bases from J, leaving 16 bases between. This CDR3 spans 17 amino acids. The CDR3 here is CATSRDGGTPNTGELFF. The CDR3 nucleotides read TGTGCCACCAGCAGAGATGGCGGGACCCCTAATACCGGGGAGCTGTTTTTT.

The chain is built from TRBV6-5 and TRBJ1-1; TRBD1 agrees at 7 bases. After removal of 5 bases from V and 0 bases from J, the junction contained 6 bases not matched to a gene. CDR1 and CDR2 (germline): MNHEY, SVGAGI. There are 15 residues in the CDR3. This CDR3 is CASSPPGQMNTEAFF. CDR3 coding DNA: TGTGCCAGCAGTCCCCCGGGACAGATGAACACTGAAGCTTTCTTT.

The rearrangement links TRBV7-6 to TRBJ2-2, with D maybe TRBD1 (6 bases). V was clipped by 5 bases and J by 3 bases, with 10 bases between them. This CDR3 spans 14 amino acids. The germline V gene has CDR1 SGHVS and CDR2 FNYEAQ. The CDR3 nucleotides read TGTGCCAGCAGCCATGGGGGCCACACCGGGGAGCTGTTTTTT. It codes for CASSHGGHTGELFF.

The J gene is TRBJ1-5, the V gene TRBV28; the D is unclear. V was cut by 7 bases and J by 0 bases, with 7 bases left in between. CDR1 and CDR2 (germline): MDHEN, SYDVKM. CDR3 size: 13 residues. The CDR3 nucleotides are TGTGCCAGCAACACGGTTAGCAATCAGCCCCAGCATTTT. Its protein product is CASNTVSNQPQHF.

The chain links TRBV11-2 to TRBJ2-7, with 7 bases identical to TRBD2. The germline CDR1 and CDR2 sequences are SGHAT and FQNNGV. This CDR3 has 11 amino acids. The V gene end was trimmed by 5 bases and the J gene end by 5 bases; junction bases not matched to a gene: 0. The CDR3 coding sequence is TGTGCCAGCAGCAGCGGGAACGAGCAGTACTTC. Its translation: CASSSGNEQYF.

This clone appeared once. This chain links TRBV13 with TRBJ2-3; D is perhaps TRBD2 (6 bases). The V gene's germline CDR1 is PRHDT and CDR2 FYEKMQ (reference sequence). The CDR3 covers 13 residues. Trimming shortened V by 10 bases and J by 2 bases, and 13 bases separated the two germline ends. CDR3 loop: CATSRGDTDTQYF. The CDR3 coding sequence is TGTGCCACCAGTCGCGGGGACACAGATACGCAGTATTTT.

In this sample, this clone turned up once. V gene TRBV7-9 combines with J gene TRBJ1-6; possible D gene TRBD1, 5 bases. The V gene lost 5 bases and the J gene lost 8 bases, with 13 bases spanning the gap. Germline V gives CDR1 SEHNR, CDR2 FQNEAQ (reference sequence). The CDR3 consists of 14 residues. The CDR3 sequence: CASSAGNRDSPLHF. The CDR3 coding sequence is TGTGCCAGCAGCGCAGGGAACAGAGATTCACCCCTCCACTTT.

This chain connects TRBV30 to TRBJ2-7; tentatively, D is TRBD1 or TRBD2 (5 bases each). The V end lost 1 base, the J end lost 7 bases, and 20 bases lay between the germline ends. This CDR3 comprises 15 residues. The germline V gene encodes CDR1 GTSNPN and CDR2 SVGIG (reference sequence). DNA for the CDR3: TGTGCCTGGAGTGACTGGGACCTAGGTATGCGAGAGCAGTACTTC. Translating gives CAWSDWDLGMREQYF.

The chain combines TRBV18 with TRBJ1-2; D gene ambiguous. This CDR3 has 15 residues. Germline values: CDR1 KGHSH, CDR2 LQKENI. Trimming removed 6 bases from V and 3 bases from J, with 17 bases in between. The CDR3, as DNA: TGTGCCAGCTCCTACCCCGGGGAGGGCCACTATGGCTACACCTTC. Amino acids: CASSYPGEGHYGYTF.

The table lists this clone with a count of one. This chain uses TRBV5-5 with TRBJ1-5; the D gene is possibly TRBD1 (5 bases). CDR3 size: 17 residues. Germline V lookup: CDR1 SGHKS, CDR2 YYEKEE (reference sequence). V lost 4 bases and J lost 1, with 18 bases in between. DNA for the CDR3: TGTGCCAGCAGCGCCCTGATAGGGGACCTAAGCAATCAGCCCCAGCATTTT. This translates into CASSALIGDLSNQPQHF.